Presented here are 18 T cell receptor beta chains from one specimen sequenced in a study of PD-1 blockade in mismatch repair-deficient tumors. Sequenced by immunoSEQ multiplex PCR; TCRdb stores in-frame clones only, minus some. The table lists 20,000 to 30,000 clones, around 84% of them singletons. The specimen was PBMCs, collected before pembrolizumab treatment. Receptors were obtained from an adult with mismatch repair-deficient cancer.

The chain combines TRBV5-6 with TRBJ2-5; 13 bases are a match to TRBD2. Germline CDR1 and CDR2: SGHDT and YYEEEE. This CDR3 contains 16 residues. After removal of 3 bases from V and 5 bases from J, the junction contained 7 bases not matched to a gene. In nucleotides, the CDR3 is TGTGCCAGCAGCTGGACTAGCGGGAGAGTTGTGGAGACCCAGTACTTC. Its protein product is CASSWTSGRVVETQYF.

This clone was seen a handful of times. This chain joins TRBV6-5 and TRBJ2-7; 10 bases fit TRBD2. The CDR3 sequence is 16 residues long. Germline loops: CDR1 MNHEY, CDR2 SVGAGI. The V segment lost 2 bases and the J segment 4 bases; nucleotides outside the gene matches: 8. The CDR3 loop is CASSYPRASGSYEQYF. CDR3 nucleotides: TGTGCCAGCAGTTACCCCCGGGCTAGCGGGAGTTACGAGCAGTACTTC.

This chain joins TRBV7-9 and TRBJ1-2; D is uncertain. Germline CDR1 reads SEHNR; CDR2 reads FQNEAQ (reference sequence). The CDR3 runs 13 residues. The V end was cut by 0 bases, the J end by 7 bases, with 9 bases between. This chain's CDR3 is CASSLATRIGYTF. The CDR3 region has the DNA TGTGCCAGCAGCTTAGCGACCAGGATTGGCTACACCTTC.

The J gene is TRBJ1-2, the V gene TRBV28; 8 nucleotides agree with TRBD1. Germline values: CDR1 MDHEN, CDR2 SYDVKM. This CDR3 spans 14 amino acids. J was trimmed by 3 bases and V by 2 bases; bases with no gene match: 2. The CDR3 spells CASSLGQGDYGYTF. CDR3 coding DNA: TGTGCCAGCAGTTTAGGACAGGGCGACTATGGCTACACCTTC.

This clone was seen only once. For the CDR3, the DNA is TGTGCCATCAGTTCCACCGGGACAGGGATTGGAGAGACCCAGTACTTC. This codes for CAISSTGTGIGETQYF. The V gene is TRBV10-3, the J gene TRBJ2-5; TRBD1 matches 9 bases. Germline lookup yields CDR1 ENHRY and CDR2 SYGVKD. CDR3 length: 16 amino acids. V was pared by 5 bases and J by 4 bases, with 11 bases of the junction left unmatched.

The genes are TRBV29-1 and TRBJ2-2; the match to TRBD1 covers 8 bases. V trimming: 5 bases; J trimming: 8 bases; junction bases outside the gene matches: 7. CDR1 is SQVTM and CDR2 is ANQGSEA in the germline V gene. CDR3 length: 13 amino acids. Here the CDR3 DNA reads TGCAGCGTTAGGACAGGGTTCGGAGGGGAGCTGTTTTTT. It is translated as CSVRTGFGGELFF.

This clone occurred once. The V call is TRBV9, the J call TRBJ2-1; D perhaps matches TRBD2 (6 bases). The CDR3 contains 16 residues. Germline CDR1 is SGDLS and CDR2 is YYNGEE. V gave up 0 bases and J gave up 2 bases, with 12 bases separating them. In nucleotides, the CDR3 is TGTGCCAGCAGCGTAGGCATAGCGGTCACCTACAATGAGCAGTTCTTC. Translating gives CASSVGIAVTYNEQFF.

This clone was recorded once. The chain has TRBV5-6 and TRBJ2-1; 12 bases are a match to TRBD2. Per the germline V gene, CDR1 is SGHDT and CDR2 is YYEEEE. The ends lost 5 bases at V and 8 bases at J; junction bases unmatched: 5. This CDR3 region has 14 residues. The CDR3 bases are TGTGCCAGCAGAAGGACTAGCGGGAACGATGAGCAGTTCTTC. It translates to CASRRTSGNDEQFF.

This clone was counted once. This chain links TRBV7-3 with TRBJ2-5, with D tentatively TRBD1 (5 bases). The V end lost 0 bases, the J end lost 2 bases, and 13 bases lay between the germline ends. Germline CDR1 and CDR2: SGHTA and FQGTGA. The CDR3 sequence is 16 residues long. CDR3 region: CASSLTGRVRQETQYF. The CDR3 nucleotides are TGTGCCAGCAGCTTAACGGGCAGGGTCAGACAAGAGACCCAGTACTTC.

J is TRBJ1-2 and V is TRBV9; unclear D gene. Looked up from germline, CDR1 is SGDLS and CDR2 is YYNGEE. V was shortened by 3 bases and J by 4 bases, with 16 bases between the two germline ends. This CDR3 contains 15 residues. The CDR3: CASSANPEALYGYTF. In DNA form, the CDR3 reads TGTGCCAGCAGCGCCAACCCCGAGGCCCTCTATGGCTACACCTTC.

This chain joins TRBV11-3 and TRBJ2-7, with 7 bases fitting TRBD2. CDR3 length: 15 residues. V was pared by 3 bases and J by 2 bases, with 7 bases of the junction left unmatched. In germline, CDR1 is SGHNT, CDR2 YENEEA. Written as DNA, the CDR3 is TGTGCCAGCAGCTTCGTGACCAGCGGGACCTACGAGCAGTACTTC. Translated, it gives CASSFVTSGTYEQYF. The full variable domain, rest sourced from reference TRBV11-3 and TRBJ2-7, is EAGVVQSPRYKIIEKKQPVAFWCNPISGHNTLYWYLQNLGQGPELLIRYENEEAVDDSQLPKDRFSAERLKGVDSTLKIQPAELGDSAVYLCASSFVTSGTYEQYFGPGTRLTVT.

This chain joins TRBV28 and TRBJ1-5, with 7 bases identical to TRBD1. Germline V gives CDR1 MDHEN, CDR2 SYDVKM. J gave up 4 bases and V 8 bases, and 17 bases lay outside the gene matches. The CDR3 is made up of 17 amino acids. The CDR3 DNA is TGTGCCAGCGCGCTCCCCGCGACAGGGAAGGGTAATCAGCCCCAGCATTTT. It yields the protein CASALPATGKGNQPQHF.

The chain is built from TRBV5-1 and TRBJ2-1, with 10 bases fitting TRBD2. After removal of 7 bases from V and 4 bases from J, the junction contained 8 bases not matched to a gene. Germline V gene sequence: CDR1 SGHRS, CDR2 YFSETQ. The CDR3 has 15 residues. The CDR3 region has the DNA TGCGCCAGCGGAAGAACTAGCGGGGCTTACAATGAGCAGTTCTTC. Protein: CASGRTSGAYNEQFF.

This sequence joins TRBV7-9 and TRBJ2-3; D perhaps matches TRBD2 (5 bases). Per the germline V gene, CDR1 is SEHNR and CDR2 is FQNEAQ (reference sequence). Trimming left V 1 base short and J 6 bases short, with 11 bases between. The CDR3 extends over 14 amino acids. The CDR3 reads CASSLELSGDTQYF. The CDR3 DNA reads TGTGCCAGCAGCTTAGAACTCTCGGGGGATACGCAGTATTTT. Complete variable domain (other parts from reference TRBV7-9 and TRBJ2-3): DTGVSQNPRHKITKRGQNVTFRCDPISEHNRLYWYRQTLGQGPEFLTYFQNEAQLEKSRLLSDRFSAERPKGSFSTLEIQRTEQGDSAMYLCASSLELSGDTQYFGPGTRLTVL.

The rearrangement uses TRBV9 and TRBJ2-3, with 11 bases fitting TRBD2. The V and J ends lost 2 bases and 1 base, in that order; junction bases with no gene match: 3. There are 16 residues in the CDR3. CDR1 is SGDLS and CDR2 is YYNGEE in the germline V gene. The CDR3 DNA follows: TGTGCCAGCAGCGTGACTAGCGGGAAAGGCACAGATACGCAGTATTTT. This sequence encodes CASSVTSGKGTDTQYF.

This clone was seen a single time. This chain links TRBV6-5 with TRBJ1-2; D unresolved. Germline V lookup: CDR1 MNHEY, CDR2 SVGAGI. V dropped 0 bases and J dropped 8 bases, with 13 bases sitting between them. The CDR3 extends over 14 amino acids. For the CDR3, the DNA is TGTGCCAGCAGTTACTCGAGCCGCACGGAGGGCTACACCTTC. It yields the protein CASSYSSRTEGYTF.

The CDR3 nucleotides are TGTGCCAGCAGCTTAACGACTAGCGGGAGTTTCACAGATACGCAGTATTTT. Protein sequence: CASSLTTSGSFTDTQYF. The gene calls are TRBV7-8 and TRBJ2-3; TRBD2 matches at 12 bases. Trimming removed 2 bases from V and 2 bases from J; junction bases left unmatched: 5. Germline assignment: CDR1 SGHVS and CDR2 FQNEAQ. The CDR3 loop spans 17 amino acids.

This sequence joins TRBV19 and TRBJ2-7; TRBD2 aligns across 11 bases. CDR1 is LNHDA, CDR2 SQIVND, per germline (reference sequence). V trimming: 4 bases; J trimming: 1 base; junction bases outside the gene matches: 3. CDR3 length: 15 residues. The CDR3 region is CASSTLAGGSYEQYF. The DNA of the CDR3 is TGTGCCAGTAGTACCTTAGCGGGAGGGTCCTACGAGCAGTACTTC.